The clone carrying this T cell receptor (beta chain) was recorded a few times. Its antigen is still unknown. These data originate in a study of T-cell memory formation after mild COVID-19. Whole-study context: Clusters were largely donor specific. Study findings and constraints: Contracting CD4+ clones lay largely in CM and EM, with CD8+ ones residing in EMRA.

This CDR3 spans 16 amino acids. Germline values: CDR1 SGHTA, CDR2 FQGNSA. V lost 5 bases and J lost 1, with 16 bases in between. A 5'RACE reaction primed in the constant segment made cDNA libraries of TCR alpha and TCR beta, and these carried sample barcodes and UMIs. MiXCR, run by TCRdb on the 5' RACE reads, gives a single entry per CDR3 protein. In the table there are more than 250,000 distinct CDR3 sequences, roughly 17% of which are singletons. Specimen: PBMCs or a T cell subset sorted from them (not recorded which). The chain is built from TRBV7-2 and TRBJ2-3; the D gene is possibly TRBD2 (5 bases). This clonotype originated in a man in his late teens or twenties who had mild COVID-19 (a few samples of this study predate the infection). Cell type and time point are not known. The CDR3 loop reads CASSEASPGGTDTQYF. The CDR3 DNA reads as TGTGCCAGCAGCGAAGCGAGCCCCGGGGGCACAGATACGCAGTATTTT.